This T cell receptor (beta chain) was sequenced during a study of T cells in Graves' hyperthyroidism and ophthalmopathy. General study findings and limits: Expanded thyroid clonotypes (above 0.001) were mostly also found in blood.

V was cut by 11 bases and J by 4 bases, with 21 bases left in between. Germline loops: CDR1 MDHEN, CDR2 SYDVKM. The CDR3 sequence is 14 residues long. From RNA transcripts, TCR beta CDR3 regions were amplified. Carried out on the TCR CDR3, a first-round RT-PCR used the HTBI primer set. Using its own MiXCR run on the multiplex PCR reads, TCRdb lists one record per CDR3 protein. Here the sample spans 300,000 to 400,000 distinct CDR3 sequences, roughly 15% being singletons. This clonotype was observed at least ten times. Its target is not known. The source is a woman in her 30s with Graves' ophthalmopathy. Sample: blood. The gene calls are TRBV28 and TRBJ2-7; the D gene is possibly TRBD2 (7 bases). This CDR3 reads CAGGGRGTIYEQYF. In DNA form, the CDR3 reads TGTGCCGGAGGGGGGAGGGGGACGATATACGAGCAGTACTTC.